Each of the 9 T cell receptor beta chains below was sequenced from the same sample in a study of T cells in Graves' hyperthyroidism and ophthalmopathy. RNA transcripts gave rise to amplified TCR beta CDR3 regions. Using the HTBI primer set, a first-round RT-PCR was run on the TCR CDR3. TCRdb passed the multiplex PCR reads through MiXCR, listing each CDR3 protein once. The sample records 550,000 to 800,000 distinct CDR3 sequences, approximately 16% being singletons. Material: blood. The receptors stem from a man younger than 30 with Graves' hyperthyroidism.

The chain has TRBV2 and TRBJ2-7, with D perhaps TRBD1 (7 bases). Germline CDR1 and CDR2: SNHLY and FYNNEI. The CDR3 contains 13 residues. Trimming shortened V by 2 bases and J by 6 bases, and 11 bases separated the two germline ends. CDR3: CASSEQGGAEQYF. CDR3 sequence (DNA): TGTGCCAGCAGTGAACAGGGGGGCGCCGAGCAGTACTTC. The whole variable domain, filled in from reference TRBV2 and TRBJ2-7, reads EPEVTQTPSHQVTQMGQEVILRCVPISNHLYFYWYRQILGQKVEFLVSFYNNEISEKSEIFDDQFSVERPDGSNFTLKIRSTKLEDSAMYFCASSEQGGAEQYFGPGTRLTVT.

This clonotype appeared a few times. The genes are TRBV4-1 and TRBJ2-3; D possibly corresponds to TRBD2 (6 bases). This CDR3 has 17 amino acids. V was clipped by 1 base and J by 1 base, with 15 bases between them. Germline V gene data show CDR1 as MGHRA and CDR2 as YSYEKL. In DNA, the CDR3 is TGCGCCAGCAGCCAAGGGCTGGCGGGACGACGCACAGATACGCAGTATTTT. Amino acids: CASSQGLAGRRTDTQYF.

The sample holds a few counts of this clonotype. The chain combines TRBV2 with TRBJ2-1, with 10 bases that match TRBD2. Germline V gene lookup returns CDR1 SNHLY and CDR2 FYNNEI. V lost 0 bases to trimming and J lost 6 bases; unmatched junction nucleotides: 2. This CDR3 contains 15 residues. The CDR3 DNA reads TGTGCCAGCAGTGAAGCGAGGACTAGCGGCAATGAGCAGTTCTTC. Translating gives CASSEARTSGNEQFF.

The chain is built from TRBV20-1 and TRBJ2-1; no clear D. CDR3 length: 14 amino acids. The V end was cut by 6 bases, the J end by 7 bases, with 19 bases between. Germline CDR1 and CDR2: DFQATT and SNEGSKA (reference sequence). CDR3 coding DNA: TGCAGTGCCGACGGCTCTCACCAAAGGAATGAGCAGTTCTTC. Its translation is CSADGSHQRNEQFF.

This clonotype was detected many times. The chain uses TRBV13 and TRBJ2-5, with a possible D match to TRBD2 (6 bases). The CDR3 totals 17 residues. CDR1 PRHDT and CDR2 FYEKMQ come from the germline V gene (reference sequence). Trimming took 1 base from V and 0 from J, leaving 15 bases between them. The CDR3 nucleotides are TGTGCCAGCAGCTTAGAAGGTGGGGCGGGGTACCAAGAGACCCAGTACTTC. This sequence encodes CASSLEGGAGYQETQYF. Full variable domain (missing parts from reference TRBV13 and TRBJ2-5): AAGVIQSPRHLIKEKRETATLKCYPIPRHDTVYWYQQGPGQDPQFLISFYEKMQSDKGSIPDRFSAQQFSDYHSELNMSSLELGDSALYFCASSLEGGAGYQETQYFGPGTRLLVL.

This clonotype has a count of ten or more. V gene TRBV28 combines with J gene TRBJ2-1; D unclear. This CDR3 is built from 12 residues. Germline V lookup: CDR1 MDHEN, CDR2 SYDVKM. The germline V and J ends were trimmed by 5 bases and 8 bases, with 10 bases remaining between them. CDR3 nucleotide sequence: TGTGCCAGCAGTCTCCCGGGCCATGAGCAGTTCTTC. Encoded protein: CASSLPGHEQFF.

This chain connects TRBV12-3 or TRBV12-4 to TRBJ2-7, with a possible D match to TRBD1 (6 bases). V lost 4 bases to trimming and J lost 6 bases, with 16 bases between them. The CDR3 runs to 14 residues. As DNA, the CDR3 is TGTGCCAGCAGTTCAACAGGGTATCTCTCCGAGCAGTACTTC. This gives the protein CASSSTGYLSEQYF.

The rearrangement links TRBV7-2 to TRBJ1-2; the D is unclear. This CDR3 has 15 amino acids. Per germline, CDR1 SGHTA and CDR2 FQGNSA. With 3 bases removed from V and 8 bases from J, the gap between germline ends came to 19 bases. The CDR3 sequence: CASSLRRAPMGGYTF. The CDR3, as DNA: TGTGCCAGCAGCTTGCGCCGGGCCCCCATGGGGGGCTACACCTTC.

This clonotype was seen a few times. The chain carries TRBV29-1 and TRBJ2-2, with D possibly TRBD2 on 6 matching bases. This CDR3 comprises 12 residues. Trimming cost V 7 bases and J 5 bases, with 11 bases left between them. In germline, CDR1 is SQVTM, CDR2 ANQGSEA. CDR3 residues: CSGMSGTGELFF. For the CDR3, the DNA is TGCAGCGGGATGAGCGGGACCGGGGAGCTGTTTTTT.